Below, one TCR beta chain is given with its context. This entry comes from a study of shared clonotypes between healthy human individuals. This table comes from immunoSEQ multiplex PCR, and its TCRdb copy is limited to in-frame clones, with some not included. The sample records about 710,000 clones, roughly 72% being singletons. This CDR3 is built from 14 residues. CDR1 and CDR2 from the germline V gene are SGDLS and YYNGEE. V lost 2 bases, J lost 7 bases, and 9 bases stayed unmatched. This sequence originates from a woman aged 25 to 39 in good health. Input material: memory CD4+ T cells sorted from blood. As to subset: CD45RA-negative fraction. This chain links TRBV9 with TRBJ2-7; 7 bases match TRBD1. The CDR3 sequence: CASSVTGQPREQYF. The CDR3 DNA follows: TGTGCCAGCAGCGTCACGGGACAGCCAAGAGAGCAGTACTTC.